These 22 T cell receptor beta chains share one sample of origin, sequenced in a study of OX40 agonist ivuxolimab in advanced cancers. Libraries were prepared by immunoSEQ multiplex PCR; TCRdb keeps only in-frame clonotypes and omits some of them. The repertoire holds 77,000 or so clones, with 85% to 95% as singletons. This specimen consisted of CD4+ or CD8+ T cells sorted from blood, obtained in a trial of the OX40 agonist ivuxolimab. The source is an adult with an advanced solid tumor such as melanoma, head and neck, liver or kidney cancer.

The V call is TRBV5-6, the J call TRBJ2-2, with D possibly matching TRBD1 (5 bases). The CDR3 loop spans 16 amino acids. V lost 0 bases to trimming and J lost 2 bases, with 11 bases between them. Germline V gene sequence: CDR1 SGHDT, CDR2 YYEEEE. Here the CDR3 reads CASSLAGQGNTGELFF. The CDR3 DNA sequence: TGTGCCAGCAGCTTGGCTGGGCAGGGTAACACCGGGGAGCTGTTTTTT. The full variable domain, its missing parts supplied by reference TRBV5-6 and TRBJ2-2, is DAGVTQSPTHLIKTRGQQVTLRCSPKSGHDTVSWYQQALGQGPQFIFQYYEEEERQRGNFPDRFSGHQFPNYSSELNVNALLLGDSALYLCASSLAGQGNTGELFFGEGSRLTVL.

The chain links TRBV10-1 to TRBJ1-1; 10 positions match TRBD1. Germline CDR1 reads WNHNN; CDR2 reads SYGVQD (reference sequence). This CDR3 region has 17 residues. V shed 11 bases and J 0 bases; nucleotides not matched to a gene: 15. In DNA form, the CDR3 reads TGCGCCCGCATTTCCGGGACAGGGGAACACATGAACACTGAAGCTTTCTTT. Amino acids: CARISGTGEHMNTEAFF.

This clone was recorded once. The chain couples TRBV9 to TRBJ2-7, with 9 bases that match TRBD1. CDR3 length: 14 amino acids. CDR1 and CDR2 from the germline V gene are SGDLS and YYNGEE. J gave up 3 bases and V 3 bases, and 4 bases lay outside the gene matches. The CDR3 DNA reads TGTGCCAGCAGCGCGAGACAGGGGGACTACGAGCAGTACTTC. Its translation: CASSARQGDYEQYF.

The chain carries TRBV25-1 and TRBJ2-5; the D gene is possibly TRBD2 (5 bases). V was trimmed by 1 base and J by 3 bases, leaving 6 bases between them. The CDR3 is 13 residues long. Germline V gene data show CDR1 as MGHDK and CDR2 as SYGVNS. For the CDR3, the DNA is TGTGCCAGCAGTGAATGGGGAGAAGAGACCCAGTACTTC. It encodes CASSEWGEETQYF.

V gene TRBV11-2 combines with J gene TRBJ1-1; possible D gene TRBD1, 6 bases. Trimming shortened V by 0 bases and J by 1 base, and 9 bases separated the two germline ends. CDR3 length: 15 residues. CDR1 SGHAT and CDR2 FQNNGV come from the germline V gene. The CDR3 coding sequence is TGTGCCAGCAGCTTAGATCAGGGGTGGAACACTGAAGCTTTCTTT. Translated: CASSLDQGWNTEAFF.

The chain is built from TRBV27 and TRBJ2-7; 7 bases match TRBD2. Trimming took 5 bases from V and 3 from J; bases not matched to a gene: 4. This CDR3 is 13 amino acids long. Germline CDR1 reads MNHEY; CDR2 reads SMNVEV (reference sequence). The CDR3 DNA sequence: TGTGCCAGCAGTCTCGGGGGGATCTACGAGCAGTACTTC. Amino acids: CASSLGGIYEQYF.

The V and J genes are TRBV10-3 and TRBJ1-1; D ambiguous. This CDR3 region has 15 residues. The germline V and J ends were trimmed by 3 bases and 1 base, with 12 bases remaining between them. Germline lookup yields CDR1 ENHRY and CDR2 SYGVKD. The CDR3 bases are TGTGCCATCAGTGACCTTTACAGTAAGAACACTGAAGCTTTCTTT. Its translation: CAISDLYSKNTEAFF.

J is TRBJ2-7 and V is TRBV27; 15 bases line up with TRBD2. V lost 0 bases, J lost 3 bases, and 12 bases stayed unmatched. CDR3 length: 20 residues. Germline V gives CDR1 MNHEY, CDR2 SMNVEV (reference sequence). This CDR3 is CASSLSPGLAGGLASYEQYF. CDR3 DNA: TGTGCCAGCAGTTTATCCCCGGGACTAGCGGGGGGATTAGCGAGCTACGAGCAGTACTTC.

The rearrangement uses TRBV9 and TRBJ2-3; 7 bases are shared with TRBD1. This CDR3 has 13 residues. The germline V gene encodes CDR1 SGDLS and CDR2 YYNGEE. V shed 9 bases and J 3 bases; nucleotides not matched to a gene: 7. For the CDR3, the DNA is TGTGCCACCCAGGGGGAAGGGACAGATACGCAGTATTTT. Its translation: CATQGEGTDTQYF.

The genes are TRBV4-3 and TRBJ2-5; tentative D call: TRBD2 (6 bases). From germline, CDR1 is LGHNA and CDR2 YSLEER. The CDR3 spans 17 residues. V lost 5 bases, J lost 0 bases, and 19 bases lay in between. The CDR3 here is CASSGEVGLANQETQYF. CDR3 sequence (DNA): TGCGCCAGCAGCGGGGAGGTTGGTCTAGCGAACCAAGAGACCCAGTACTTC.

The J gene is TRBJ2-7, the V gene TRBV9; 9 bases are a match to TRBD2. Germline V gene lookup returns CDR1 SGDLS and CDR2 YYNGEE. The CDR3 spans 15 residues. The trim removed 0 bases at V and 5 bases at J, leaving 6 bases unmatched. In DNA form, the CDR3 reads TGTGCCAGCAGCGTAGGAGCGGGGGGTTCCCACGAGCAGTACTTC. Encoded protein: CASSVGAGGSHEQYF.

CDR3 sequence: CASSLQPTVDRNYGYTF. Written as DNA, the CDR3 is TGTGCCAGCAGCCTTCAACCCACTGTGGACCGAAACTATGGCTACACCTTC. The V and J genes are TRBV7-8 and TRBJ1-2; no firm D call. CDR3 length: 17 residues. CDR1 is SGHVS, CDR2 FQNEAQ, per germline. Trimming shortened V by 5 bases and J by 2 bases, and 21 bases separated the two germline ends. The full variable domain, completed using reference TRBV7-8 and TRBJ1-2, is GAGVSQSPRYKVAKRGQDVALRCDPISGHVSLFWYQQALGQGPEFLTYFQNEAQLDKSGLPSDRFFAERPEGSVSTLKIQRTQQEDSAVYLCASSLQPTVDRNYGYTFGSGTRLTVV.

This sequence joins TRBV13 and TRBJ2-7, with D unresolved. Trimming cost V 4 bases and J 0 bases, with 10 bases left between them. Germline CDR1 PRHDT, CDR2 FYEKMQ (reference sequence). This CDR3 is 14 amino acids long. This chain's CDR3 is CASSWPLASYEQYF. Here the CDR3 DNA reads TGTGCCAGCAGCTGGCCCTTGGCCTCCTACGAGCAGTACTTC.

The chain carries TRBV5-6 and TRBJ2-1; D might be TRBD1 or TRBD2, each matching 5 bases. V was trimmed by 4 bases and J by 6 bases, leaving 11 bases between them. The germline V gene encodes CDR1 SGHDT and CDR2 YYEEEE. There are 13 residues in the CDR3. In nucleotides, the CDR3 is TGTGCCAGCAGCCCGGGGCCTAGCAATGAGCAGTTCTTC. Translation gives CASSPGPSNEQFF.

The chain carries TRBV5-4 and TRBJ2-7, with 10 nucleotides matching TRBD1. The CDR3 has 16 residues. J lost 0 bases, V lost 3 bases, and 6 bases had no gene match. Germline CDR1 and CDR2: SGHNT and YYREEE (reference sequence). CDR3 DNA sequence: TGTGCCAGCAGCTCGGGACAGGGGTTACTCTCCTACGAGCAGTACTTC. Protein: CASSSGQGLLSYEQYF.

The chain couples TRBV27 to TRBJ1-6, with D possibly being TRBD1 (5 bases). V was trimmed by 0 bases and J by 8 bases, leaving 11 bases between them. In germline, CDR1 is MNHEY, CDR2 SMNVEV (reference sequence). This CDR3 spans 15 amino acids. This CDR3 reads CASSLSSGSDSPLHF. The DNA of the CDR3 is TGTGCCAGCAGTTTATCATCAGGGTCGGATTCACCCCTCCACTTT.

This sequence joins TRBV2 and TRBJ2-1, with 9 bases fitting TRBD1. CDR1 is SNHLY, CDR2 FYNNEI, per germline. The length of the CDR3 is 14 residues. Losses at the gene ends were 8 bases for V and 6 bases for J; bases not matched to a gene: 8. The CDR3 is CASEPGQGFNEQFF. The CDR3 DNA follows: TGTGCCAGCGAACCGGGACAGGGCTTCAATGAGCAGTTCTTC.

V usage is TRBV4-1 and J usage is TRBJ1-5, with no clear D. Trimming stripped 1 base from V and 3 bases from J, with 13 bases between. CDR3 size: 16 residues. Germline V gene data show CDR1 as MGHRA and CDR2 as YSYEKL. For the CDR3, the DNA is TGCGCCAGCAGCCAAGGGGGATTGAATAACAATCAGCCCCAGCATTTT. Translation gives CASSQGGLNNNQPQHF.

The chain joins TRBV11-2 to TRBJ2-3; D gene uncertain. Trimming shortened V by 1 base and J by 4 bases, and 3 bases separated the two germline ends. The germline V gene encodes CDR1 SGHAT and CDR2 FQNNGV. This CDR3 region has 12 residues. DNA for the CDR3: TGTGCCAGCAGCTTAGGGGCAGATACGCAGTATTTT. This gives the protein CASSLGADTQYF. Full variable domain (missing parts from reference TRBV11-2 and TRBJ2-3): EAGVAQSPRYKIIEKRQSVAFWCNPISGHATLYWYQQILGQGPKLLIQFQNNGVVDDSQLPKDRFSAERLKGVDSTLKIQPAKLEDSAVYLCASSLGADTQYFGPGTRLTVL.

In nucleotides, the CDR3 is TGTGCCAGCAGCCCGGCGGACGGCCAGGACACCGGGGAGCTGTTTTTT. Amino acids: CASSPADGQDTGELFF. The chain combines TRBV9 with TRBJ2-2; D uncertain. Trimming took 4 bases from V and 3 from J, leaving 16 bases between them. Germline V lookup: CDR1 SGDLS, CDR2 YYNGEE. This CDR3 contains 16 residues.

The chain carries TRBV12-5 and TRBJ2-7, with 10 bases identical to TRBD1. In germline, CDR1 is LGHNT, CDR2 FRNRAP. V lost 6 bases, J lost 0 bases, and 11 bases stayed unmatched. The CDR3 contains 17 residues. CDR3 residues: CASGDGTGVFVSYEQYF. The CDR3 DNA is TGTGCTAGTGGGGACGGGACAGGGGTGTTTGTCTCCTACGAGCAGTACTTC. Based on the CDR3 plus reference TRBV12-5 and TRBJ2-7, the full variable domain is DARVTQTPRHKVTEMGQEVTMRCQPILGHNTVFWYRQTMMQGLELLAYFRNRAPLDDSGMPKDRFSAEMPDATLATLKIQPSEPRDSAVYFCASGDGTGVFVSYEQYFGPGTRLTVT.

DNA for the CDR3: TGTGCCAGCAGTTATGGCCAGAACACTGAAGCTTTCTTT. Translation gives CASSYGQNTEAFF. The V and J genes are TRBV6-5 and TRBJ1-1; no definite D call. The CDR3 is 13 amino acids. The germline V and J ends were trimmed by 3 bases and 1 base, with 6 bases remaining between them. From germline, CDR1 is MNHEY and CDR2 SVGAGI.